These 2 T cell receptor beta chains originate from one sample sequenced in a study of T-cell memory formation after mild COVID-19 (dated by TCRdb to about 2021). Libraries were made using 5' RACE. The sequencer listed for this sample is Illumina NovaSeq 6000. TCRdb cleaned the public reads at Q25 with fastp, built clones with MiXCR and kept in-frame beta chains. Rows merge per CDR3 protein into single entries with the most common DNA and genes. The sample data list approximately 210,000 distinct CDR3 sequences, and around 26% of these were observed just once. Together, the top ten hold over 9.5% of the sample. Sequencing was carried out using PBMCs or a T cell subset sorted from them (not recorded which). These receptors all come from an adult woman who had mild COVID-19 (a few samples of this study predate the infection). The sample titles of this study are shuffled in the database, so cell type and time point are left out; the donor was told from shared clones.

This clonotype has a count of ten or more. The CDR3 region is CASSLDLGHEQFF. CDR3 in DNA: TGTGCCAGCAGTTTAGACCTCGGGCATGAGCAGTTCTTC. The chain employs TRBV12-3 or TRBV12-4 and TRBJ2-1; D unresolved. The CDR3 has 13 residues. Trimming pared 1 base from V and 8 bases from J, leaving 9 bases between.

The chain is built from TRBV27 and TRBJ2-7; maybe TRBD2 (6 bases). This CDR3 has 14 amino acids. The V gene's germline CDR1 is MNHEY and CDR2 SMNVEV (reference sequence). V was pared by 3 bases and J by 2 bases, with 11 bases between. The CDR3 sequence: CASSFGGATYEQYF. Here the CDR3 DNA reads TGTGCCAGCAGTTTTGGAGGGGCAACCTACGAGCAGTACTTC.